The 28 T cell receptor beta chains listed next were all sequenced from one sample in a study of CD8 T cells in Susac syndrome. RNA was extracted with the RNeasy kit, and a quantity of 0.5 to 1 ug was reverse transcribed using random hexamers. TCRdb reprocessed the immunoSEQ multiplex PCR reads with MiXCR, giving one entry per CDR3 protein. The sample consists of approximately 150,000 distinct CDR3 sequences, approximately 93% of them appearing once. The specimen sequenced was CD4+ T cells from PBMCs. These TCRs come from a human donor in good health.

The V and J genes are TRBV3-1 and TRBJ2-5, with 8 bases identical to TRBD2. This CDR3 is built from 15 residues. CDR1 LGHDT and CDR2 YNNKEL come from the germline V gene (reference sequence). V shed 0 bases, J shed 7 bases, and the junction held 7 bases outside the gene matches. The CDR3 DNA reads TGTGCCAGCAGCCAAGATCCGGGGGGGAAGGGGACCCAGTACTTC. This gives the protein CASSQDPGGKGTQYF.

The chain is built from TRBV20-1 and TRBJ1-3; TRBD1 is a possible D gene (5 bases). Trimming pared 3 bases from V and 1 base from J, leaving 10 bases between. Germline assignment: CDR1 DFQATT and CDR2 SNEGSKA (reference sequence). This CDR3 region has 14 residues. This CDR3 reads CSARAGRSGNTIYF. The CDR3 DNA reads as TGCAGTGCTAGGGCGGGACGGTCTGGAAACACCATATATTTT.

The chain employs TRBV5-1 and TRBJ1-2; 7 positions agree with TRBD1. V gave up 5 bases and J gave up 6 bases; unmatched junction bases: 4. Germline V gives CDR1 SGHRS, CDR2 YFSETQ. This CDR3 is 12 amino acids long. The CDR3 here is CASSSQGDGYTF. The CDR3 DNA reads TGCGCCAGCAGTTCGCAGGGGGATGGCTACACCTTC.

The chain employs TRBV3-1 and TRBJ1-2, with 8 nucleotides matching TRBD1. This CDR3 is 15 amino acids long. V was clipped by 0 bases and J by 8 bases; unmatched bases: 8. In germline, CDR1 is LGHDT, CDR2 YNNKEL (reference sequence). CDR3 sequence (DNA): TGTGCCAGCAGCCAAGATATTACAGGGGGTGGAGGCTACACCTTC. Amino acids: CASSQDITGGGGYTF.

CDR3 sequence reads: CSAQGAGDFEAFF. CDR3 coding DNA: TGCAGTGCCCAAGGAGCCGGCGATTTTGAAGCTTTCTTT. This rearrangement joins TRBV20-1 to TRBJ1-1, with D uncertain. The CDR3 extends over 13 amino acids. Trimming left V 6 bases short and J 7 bases short, with 18 bases between. Per germline, CDR1 DFQATT and CDR2 SNEGSKA (reference sequence).

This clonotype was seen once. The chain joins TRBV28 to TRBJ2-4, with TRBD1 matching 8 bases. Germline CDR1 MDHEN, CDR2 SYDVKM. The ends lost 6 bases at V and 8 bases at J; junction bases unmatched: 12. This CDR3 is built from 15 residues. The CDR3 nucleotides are TGTGCCAGCAGCCCACCCCGGACAGGGCGAGACATTCAGTACTTC. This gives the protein CASSPPRTGRDIQYF.

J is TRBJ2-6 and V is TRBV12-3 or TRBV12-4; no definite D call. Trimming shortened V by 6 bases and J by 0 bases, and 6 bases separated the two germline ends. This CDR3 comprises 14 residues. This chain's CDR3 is CASRDPSGANVLTF. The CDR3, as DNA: TGTGCCAGCAGAGATCCCTCTGGGGCCAACGTCCTGACTTTC.

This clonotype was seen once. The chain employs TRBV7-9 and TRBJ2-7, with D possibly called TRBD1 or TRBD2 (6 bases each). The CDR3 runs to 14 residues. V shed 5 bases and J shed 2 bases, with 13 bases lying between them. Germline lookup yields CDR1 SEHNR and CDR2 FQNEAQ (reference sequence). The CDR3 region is CASSPGAGAYEQYF. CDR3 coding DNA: TGTGCCAGCAGCCCGGGGGCAGGGGCCTACGAGCAGTACTTC.

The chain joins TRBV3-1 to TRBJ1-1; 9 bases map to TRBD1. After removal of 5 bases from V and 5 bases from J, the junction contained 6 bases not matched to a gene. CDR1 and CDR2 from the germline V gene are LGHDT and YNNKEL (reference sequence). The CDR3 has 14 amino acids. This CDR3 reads CASSDTDRGTEAFF. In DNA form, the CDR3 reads TGTGCCAGCAGCGATACGGACAGGGGAACTGAAGCTTTCTTT.

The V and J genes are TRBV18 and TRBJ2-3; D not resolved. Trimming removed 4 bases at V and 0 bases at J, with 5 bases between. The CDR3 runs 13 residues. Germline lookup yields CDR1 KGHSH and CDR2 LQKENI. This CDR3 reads CASSLVSTDTQYF. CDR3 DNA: TGTGCCAGCTCACTCGTGAGCACAGATACGCAGTATTTT.

The CDR3 reads CASRSSGQGRGYTF. The CDR3 DNA is TGTGCCAGCAGATCTTCGGGACAGGGGAGGGGCTACACCTTC. The rearrangement joins TRBV12-3 or TRBV12-4 to TRBJ1-2; 10 bases fit TRBD1. This CDR3 region has 14 residues. V shed 6 bases, J shed 8 bases, and the junction held 9 bases outside the gene matches.

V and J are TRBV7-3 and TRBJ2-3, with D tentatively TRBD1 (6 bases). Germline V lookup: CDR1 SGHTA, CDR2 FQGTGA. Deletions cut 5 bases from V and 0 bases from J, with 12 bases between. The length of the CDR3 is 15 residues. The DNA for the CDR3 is TGTGCCAGCAGCCAACAGGGAACTAGCACAGATACGCAGTATTTT. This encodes CASSQQGTSTDTQYF.

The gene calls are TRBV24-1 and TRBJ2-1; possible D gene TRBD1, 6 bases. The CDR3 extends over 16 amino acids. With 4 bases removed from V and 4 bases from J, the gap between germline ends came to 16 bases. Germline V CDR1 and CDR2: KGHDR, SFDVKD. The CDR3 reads CATSDRTGTIYNEQFF. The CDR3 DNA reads TGTGCCACCAGTGACCGAACAGGGACGATTTACAATGAGCAGTTCTTC.

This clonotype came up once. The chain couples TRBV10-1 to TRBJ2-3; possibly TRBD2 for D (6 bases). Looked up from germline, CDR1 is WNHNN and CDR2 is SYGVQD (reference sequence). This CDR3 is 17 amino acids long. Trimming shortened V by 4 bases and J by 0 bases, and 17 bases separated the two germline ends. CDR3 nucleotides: TGCGCCAGCAGTGCCCTAGACGGGGGTTCCAGCACAGATACGCAGTATTTT. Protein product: CASSALDGGSSTDTQYF.

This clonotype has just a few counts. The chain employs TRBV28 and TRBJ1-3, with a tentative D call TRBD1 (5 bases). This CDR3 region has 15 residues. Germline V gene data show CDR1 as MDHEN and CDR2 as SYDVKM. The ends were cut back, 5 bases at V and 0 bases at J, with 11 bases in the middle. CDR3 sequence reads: CASSPGRSSGNTIYF. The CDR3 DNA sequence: TGTGCCAGCAGTCCGGGACGGAGCTCTGGAAACACCATATATTTT.

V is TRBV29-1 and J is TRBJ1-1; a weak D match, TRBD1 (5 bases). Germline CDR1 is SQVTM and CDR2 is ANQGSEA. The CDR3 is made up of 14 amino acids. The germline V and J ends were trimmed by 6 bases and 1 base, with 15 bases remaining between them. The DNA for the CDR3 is TGCAGCGTACCAATAGACAGCTCGAACACTGAAGCTTTCTTT. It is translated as CSVPIDSSNTEAFF.

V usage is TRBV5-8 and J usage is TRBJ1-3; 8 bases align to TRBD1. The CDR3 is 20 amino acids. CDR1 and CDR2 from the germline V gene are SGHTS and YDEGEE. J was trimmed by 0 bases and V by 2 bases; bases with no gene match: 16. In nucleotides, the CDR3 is TGTGCCAGCAGCTTCCGACAGGGGCGCCTTCATACAATCTCTGGAAACACCATATATTTT. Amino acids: CASSFRQGRLHTISGNTIYF.

In DNA form, the CDR3 reads TGCGCCAGCAGCTTGGAACTTAGGGGCGAGCAGTACTTC. It specifies CASSLELRGEQYF. The V gene is TRBV5-1, the J gene TRBJ2-7, with D perhaps TRBD1 (5 bases). The V end was cut by 0 bases, the J end by 6 bases, with 10 bases between. This CDR3 region has 13 residues. Germline CDR1 and CDR2: SGHRS and YFSETQ.

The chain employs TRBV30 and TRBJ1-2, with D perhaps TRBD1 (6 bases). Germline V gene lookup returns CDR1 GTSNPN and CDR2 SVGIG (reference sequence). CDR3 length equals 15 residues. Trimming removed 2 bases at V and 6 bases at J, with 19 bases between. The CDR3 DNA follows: TGTGCCTGGAGTACACGCTTAGCCAGGGGAGATGGCTACACCTTC. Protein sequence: CAWSTRLARGDGYTF.

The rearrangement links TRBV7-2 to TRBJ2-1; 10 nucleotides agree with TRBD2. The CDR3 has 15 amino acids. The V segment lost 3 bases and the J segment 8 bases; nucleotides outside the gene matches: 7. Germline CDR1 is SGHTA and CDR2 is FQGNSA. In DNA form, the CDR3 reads TGTGCCAGCAGCTTGGTGGGACTAGCGAGCGATGAGCAGTTCTTC. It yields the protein CASSLVGLASDEQFF.

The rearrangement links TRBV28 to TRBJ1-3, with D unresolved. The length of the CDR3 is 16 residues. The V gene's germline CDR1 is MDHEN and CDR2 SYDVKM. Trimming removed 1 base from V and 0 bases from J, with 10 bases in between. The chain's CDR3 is CASSLFRRLSGNTIYF. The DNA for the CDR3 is TGTGCCAGCAGTTTATTCCGGAGACTCTCTGGAAACACCATATATTTT.

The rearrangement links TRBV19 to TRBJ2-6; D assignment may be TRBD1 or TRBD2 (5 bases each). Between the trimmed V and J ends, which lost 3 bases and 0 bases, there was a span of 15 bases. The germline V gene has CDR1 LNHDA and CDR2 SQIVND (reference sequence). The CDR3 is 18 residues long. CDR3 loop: CASSILGTVSSGANVLTF. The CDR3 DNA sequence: TGTGCCAGTAGTATTTTGGGGACCGTGAGCTCTGGGGCCAACGTCCTGACTTTC. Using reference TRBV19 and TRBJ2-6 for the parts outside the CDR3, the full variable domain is DGGITQSPKYLFRKEGQNVTLSCEQNLNHDAMYWYRQDPGQGLRLIYYSQIVNDFQKGDIAEGYSVSREKKESFPLTVTSAQKNPTAFYLCASSILGTVSSGANVLTFGAGSRLTVL.

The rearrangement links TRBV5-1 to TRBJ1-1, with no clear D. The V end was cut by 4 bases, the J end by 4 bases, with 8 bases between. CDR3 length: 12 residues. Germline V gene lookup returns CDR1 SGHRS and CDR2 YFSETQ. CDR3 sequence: CASSRGGTEAFF. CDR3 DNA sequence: TGCGCCAGCAGCCGGGGTGGCACTGAAGCTTTCTTT.

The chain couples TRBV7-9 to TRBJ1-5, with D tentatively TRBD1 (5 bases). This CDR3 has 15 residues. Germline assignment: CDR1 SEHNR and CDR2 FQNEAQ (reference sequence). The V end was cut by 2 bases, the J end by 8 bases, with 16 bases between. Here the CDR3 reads CASSLMDNPGEPQHF. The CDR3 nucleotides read TGTGCCAGCAGCTTAATGGACAACCCCGGAGAGCCCCAGCATTTT.

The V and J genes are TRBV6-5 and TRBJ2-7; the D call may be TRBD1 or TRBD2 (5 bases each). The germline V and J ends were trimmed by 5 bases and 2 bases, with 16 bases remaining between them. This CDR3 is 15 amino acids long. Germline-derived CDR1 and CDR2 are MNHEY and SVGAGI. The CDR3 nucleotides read TGTGCCAGCAGTACCAGGGACCGTGTCCCCTACGAGCAGTACTTC. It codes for CASSTRDRVPYEQYF.

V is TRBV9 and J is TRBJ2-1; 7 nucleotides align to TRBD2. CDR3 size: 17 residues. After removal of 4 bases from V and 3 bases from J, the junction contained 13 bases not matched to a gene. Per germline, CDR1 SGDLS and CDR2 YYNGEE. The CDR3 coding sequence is TGTGCCAGCAGCCGACACACTAGCGCCGCCCTCTACAATGAGCAGTTCTTC. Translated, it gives CASSRHTSAALYNEQFF.

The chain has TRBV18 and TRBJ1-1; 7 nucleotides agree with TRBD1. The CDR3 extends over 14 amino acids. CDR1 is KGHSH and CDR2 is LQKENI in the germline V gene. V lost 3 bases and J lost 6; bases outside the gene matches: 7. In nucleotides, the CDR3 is TGTGCCAGCTCACCTCGACAGGGAAGGCCTGAAGCTTTCTTT. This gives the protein CASSPRQGRPEAFF.

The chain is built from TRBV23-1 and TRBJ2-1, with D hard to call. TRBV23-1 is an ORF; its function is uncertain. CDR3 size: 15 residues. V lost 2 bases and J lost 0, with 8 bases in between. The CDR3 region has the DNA TGCGCCAGCAGTCAACAAGGTAGCTCCTACAATGAGCAGTTCTTC. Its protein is CASSQQGSSYNEQFF.